The 9 T cell receptor beta chains given below trace back to one sample, sequenced in a study of blood T cell repertoires in COVID-19. Profiling relied on immunoSEQ multiplex PCR, and the TCRdb table lists in-frame clones only, not all of them. The sample yields 95,000 to 150,000 clones, around nine tenths seen once. Specimen: peripheral blood. The receptors come from a woman aged 50 to 60 with acute or convalescent COVID-19.

The chain joins TRBV12-2 to TRBJ2-3; no check of the table's D call, TRBD2, against the DNA was made. TRBV12-2 is designated a pseudogene. The CDR3 runs 17 residues. The CDR3 nucleotides read TGTGCAAGTCGCCCCGGACTAGCGGGAGGGGTCCCATCTTCGCAGTATTTT. This encodes CASRPGLAGGVPSSQYF.

This rearrangement joins TRBV7-9 to TRBJ1-1, with TRBD1 matching 7 bases. The CDR3 runs 16 residues. The V and J ends lost 7 bases and 5 bases, in that order; junction bases with no gene match: 16. Germline assignment: CDR1 SEHNR and CDR2 FQNEAQ (reference sequence). Here the CDR3 reads CASTPSRAQGGTEAFF. The CDR3 DNA sequence: TGTGCCAGCACCCCAAGCCGGGCCCAGGGGGGTACTGAAGCTTTCTTT.

This chain links TRBV30 with TRBJ1-2; tentative D call: TRBD1 (6 bases). Per the germline V gene, CDR1 is GTSNPN and CDR2 is SVGIG (reference sequence). The V gene lost 2 bases and the J gene lost 4 bases, with 14 bases spanning the gap. The CDR3 consists of 14 residues. The CDR3 sequence is CAWSPQDSSYGYTF. As DNA, the CDR3 is TGTGCCTGGAGTCCACAGGACAGTTCCTATGGCTACACCTTC.

This clone was seen just once. The chain uses TRBV6-5 and TRBJ1-5; no definite D call. The CDR3 loop spans 13 amino acids. Trimming left V 4 bases short and J 6 bases short, with 10 bases between. Germline V gene lookup returns CDR1 MNHEY and CDR2 SVGAGI. CDR3 bases: TGTGCCAGCAGTTTATCGGAGGGTCAGCCCCAGCATTTT. It codes for CASSLSEGQPQHF.

The chain uses TRBV15 and TRBJ2-7; TRBD1 aligns across 7 bases. The CDR3 is made up of 15 amino acids. The V segment lost 1 base and the J segment 7 bases; nucleotides outside the gene matches: 10. Germline lookup yields CDR1 LNHNV and CDR2 YYDKDF (reference sequence). CDR3 DNA sequence: TGTGCCACCAGCAGAGTCATAGGGGGCGCAGGGGAGCAGTACTTC. This translates into CATSRVIGGAGEQYF.

V and J are TRBV18 and TRBJ1-3; the D is unclear. The CDR3 runs to 15 residues. V lost 0 bases and J 2 bases, leaving 8 bases between the germline ends. Germline CDR1 is KGHSH and CDR2 is LQKENI. CDR3 DNA sequence: TGTGCCAGCTCACCACCTAACGCGGCTGGAAACACCATATATTTT. It translates to CASSPPNAAGNTIYF.

CDR3 nucleotide sequence: TGTGCCTGGAGTGGGGGACAGGGGGCAGGCTACACCTTC. Translating it yields CAWSGGQGAGYTF. This chain connects TRBV30 to TRBJ1-2, with 12 bases that match TRBD1. This CDR3 has 13 residues. Losses at the gene ends were 1 base for V and 8 bases for J; bases not matched to a gene: 2. CDR1 GTSNPN and CDR2 SVGIG come from the germline V gene (reference sequence).

This chain joins TRBV6-5 and TRBJ1-1; D is uncertain. V was clipped by 0 bases and J by 1 base, with 3 bases between them. This CDR3 is built from 13 residues. Germline V gene sequence: CDR1 MNHEY, CDR2 SVGAGI. This CDR3 reads CASSYSKNTEAFF. The CDR3 region has the DNA TGTGCCAGCAGTTACTCCAAGAACACTGAAGCTTTCTTT.

The chain couples TRBV6-5 to TRBJ1-1; D is unclear. Germline CDR1 is MNHEY and CDR2 is SVGAGI. The CDR3 covers 15 residues. Trimming pared 7 bases from V and 0 bases from J, leaving 15 bases between. The CDR3: CASTTNIAMNTEAFF. Here the CDR3 DNA reads TGTGCCAGCACCACCAACATAGCCATGAACACTGAAGCTTTCTTT.